The T cell receptor beta chain described here comes from a study of blood T cell repertoires in COVID-19. Profiling relied on immunoSEQ multiplex PCR, and the TCRdb table lists in-frame clones only, not all of them. The top ten hold less than 3.5% of the sample, which has over 85,000 clones, around 86% seen once. Germline lookup yields CDR1 MNHEY and CDR2 SMNVEV (reference sequence). This CDR3 is 15 amino acids long. V was pared by 2 bases and J by 0 bases, with 1 base of the junction left unmatched. The chain links TRBV27 to TRBJ2-7; TRBD1 agrees at 10 bases. Source material: peripheral blood. The TCR originated in a man between 45 and 60 years old with active or convalescent COVID-19. CDR3 sequence: CASSLRTGGSYEQYF. CDR3 bases: TGTGCCAGCAGTTTAAGGACAGGGGGCTCCTACGAGCAGTACTTC.